Below are 9 T cell receptor beta chains sequenced from a single sample in a study of early T cells in non-severe SARS-CoV-2 infection. TCRdb called the 5' RACE reads again in MiXCR, with one record for every CDR3 protein. This sample has about 21,000 distinct CDR3 sequences, with about 4% found just once. The sample taken for sequencing was whole blood. The receptors originated from an adult who was a healthcare worker with PCR-confirmed SARS-CoV-2 infection or an uninfected control (not recorded which).

This clonotype was counted at least ten times. The V and J genes are TRBV2 and TRBJ1-2, with TRBD1 identical over 9 bases. J gave up 3 bases and V 5 bases, and 1 base lay outside the gene matches. This CDR3 is 13 amino acids long. Germline V gene lookup returns CDR1 SNHLY and CDR2 FYNNEI. CDR3 sequence: CASSRQGDYGYTF. The CDR3 nucleotides are TGTGCCAGCAGTAGACAGGGGGACTATGGCTACACCTTC. The full variable domain, rest sourced from reference TRBV2 and TRBJ1-2, is EPEVTQTPSHQVTQMGQEVILRCVPISNHLYFYWYRQILGQKVEFLVSFYNNEISEKSEIFDDQFSVERPDGSNFTLKIRSTKLEDSAMYFCASSRQGDYGYTFGSGTRLTVV.

This clonotype was picked up a small number of times. The chain employs TRBV12-3 or TRBV12-4 and TRBJ2-7, with D tentatively TRBD1 (6 bases). The CDR3 spans 12 residues. Trimming stripped 5 bases from V and 9 bases from J, with 14 bases between. DNA of the CDR3: TGTGCCAGCAGTGCCAACAGGGTGAGGCAGTACTTC. It specifies CASSANRVRQYF.

This chain uses TRBV12-3 or TRBV12-4 with TRBJ2-1, with 8 bases matching TRBD1. V lost 6 bases to trimming and J lost 2 bases; unmatched junction nucleotides: 9. CDR3 size: 16 residues. In DNA, the CDR3 is TGTGCCAGCAGCCCAACCCCGGGACAGGCCTACAATGAGCAGTTCTTC. Translating it yields CASSPTPGQAYNEQFF.

This clonotype was counted many times. The chain links TRBV7-6 to TRBJ2-4; D is possibly TRBD1 (5 bases). This CDR3 comprises 15 residues. The ends were cut back, 2 bases at V and 5 bases at J, with 13 bases in the middle. Germline-derived CDR1 and CDR2 are SGHVS and FNYEAQ. DNA for the CDR3: TGTGCCAGCAGCTTAAGCAGTGGGGCCCAAAACATTCAGTACTTC. Protein sequence: CASSLSSGAQNIQYF.

By share of the sample, this clonotype is medium-sized. The chain joins TRBV6-5 to TRBJ1-6, with 7 bases matching TRBD1. CDR3 length: 16 residues. The germline V gene has CDR1 MNHEY and CDR2 SVGAGI. V shed 6 bases, J shed 4 bases, and the junction held 9 bases outside the gene matches. In nucleotides, the CDR3 is TGTGCCAGCAGCCGGAATCCGGGACAGTATAATTCACCCCTCCACTTT. Amino acid sequence: CASSRNPGQYNSPLHF.

V and J are TRBV30 and TRBJ2-2; a possible D gene is TRBD1 (6 bases). CDR3 size: 15 residues. Trimming shortened V by 2 bases and J by 3 bases, and 13 bases separated the two germline ends. Germline CDR1 reads GTSNPN; CDR2 reads SVGIG (reference sequence). CDR3 sequence (DNA): TGTGCCTGGAGTTCCGGACAGACGGACACCGGGGAGCTGTTTTTT. Amino acid sequence: CAWSSGQTDTGELFF.

This clonotype was counted at least ten times. This chain joins TRBV12-5 and TRBJ2-3, with 7 bases matching TRBD1. Trimming at V came to 1 base and at J to 0 bases, leaving 4 bases not matched to a gene. The CDR3 is made up of 16 amino acids. Germline V gene lookup returns CDR1 LGHNT and CDR2 FRNRAP. CDR3 sequence reads: CASGLGLGQSTDTQYF. Written as DNA, the CDR3 is TGTGCTAGTGGTTTGGGTTTGGGACAGAGCACAGATACGCAGTATTTT.

This clonotype appeared many times. The rearrangement links TRBV20-1 to TRBJ1-1; 8 bases are a match to TRBD1. The germline CDR1 and CDR2 sequences are DFQATT and SNEGSKA (reference sequence). The V segment lost 7 bases and the J segment 1 base; nucleotides outside the gene matches: 11. The CDR3 has 15 residues. CDR3: CSGTGISQGNTEAFF. The CDR3 nucleotides are TGCAGTGGGACAGGGATTTCCCAGGGGAACACTGAAGCTTTCTTT.

This clonotype was picked up many times. V usage is TRBV6-1 and J usage is TRBJ1-5, with D unclear. CDR3 length: 16 residues. Germline CDR1 reads MNHNS; CDR2 reads SASEGT. V was pared by 4 bases and J by 1 base, with 14 bases between. The CDR3 DNA reads as TGTGCCAGCAGTGGAGAGGCTCCTGTAAGCAATCAGCCCCAGCATTTT. Residues: CASSGEAPVSNQPQHF.